Listed below are T cell receptor beta chains from one sample, sequenced in a study of cytomegalovirus exposure and HLA in healthy donors. Assay: immunoSEQ multiplex PCR; the TCRdb copy retains only in-frame clones and omits some. The table includes about 170,000 clones, around 78% detected once. The sample was PBMCs. The source of these receptors is a woman in her forties or fifties in good health and CMV-seropositive. CDR3s include the opening cysteine and the closing phenylalanine or tryptophan. Fields, in order: V gene, clone size, D gene, J gene, CDR3 DNA, CDR3 protein. D genes are given only for firm matches. The size of a clone is reported for some rows only, either as once, few or many, or as a class for expanded clones.

v_gene: TRBV19
abundance: many
d_gene: NA
j_gene: TRBJ1-6
CDR3nt: TGTGCCAGTAATCTACGGGACAACCAAAATTCACCCCTCCACTTT
CDR3aa: CASNLRDNQNSPLHF

v_gene: TRBV2
abundance: NA
d_gene: TRBD1
j_gene: TRBJ2-1
CDR3nt: TGTGCCAGCAGTGAAGGGTGGGACAGGGGGATGTATGAGCAGTTCTTC
CDR3aa: CASSEGWDRGMYEQFF

v_gene: TRBV30
abundance: NA
d_gene: TRBD2
j_gene: TRBJ2-7
CDR3nt: TGTGCCTGGAGTGTACCCCAGCGGGGGCTCTCCTACGAGCAGTACTTC
CDR3aa: CAWSVPQRGLSYEQYF

v_gene: TRBV6-5
abundance: NA
d_gene: NA
j_gene: TRBJ1-2
CDR3nt: TGTGCCAGCAGTTACTCGAGCCCCGAGGGAGACTATGGCTACACCTTC
CDR3aa: CASSYSSPEGDYGYTF

v_gene: TRBV4-1
abundance: NA
d_gene: NA
j_gene: TRBJ2-7
CDR3nt: TGCGCCAGCAGCCAAGATCGGGGATGGGAGCAGTACTTC
CDR3aa: CASSQDRGWEQYF

v_gene: TRBV6-1
abundance: NA
d_gene: TRBD1
j_gene: TRBJ1-2
CDR3nt: TGTGCCAGCAGCCGGGGACAGGAGTATGGCTACACCTTC
CDR3aa: CASSRGQEYGYTF

v_gene: TRBV5-1
abundance: NA
d_gene: NA
j_gene: TRBJ1-1
CDR3nt: TGCGCCAGCAGCTTATTGTCGTCGAACACTGAAGCTTTCTTT
CDR3aa: CASSLLSSNTEAFF

v_gene: TRBV5-4
abundance: NA
d_gene: NA
j_gene: TRBJ2-7
CDR3nt: TGTGCCAGCAGCTTGCGCGGGACAGCCTACGAGCAGTACTTC
CDR3aa: CASSLRGTAYEQYF

v_gene: TRBV20-1
abundance: NA
d_gene: NA
j_gene: TRBJ2-3
CDR3nt: TGCAGCGGGGTTGGCACAGATACGCAGTATTTT
CDR3aa: CSGVGTDTQYF

v_gene: TRBV28
abundance: few
d_gene: NA
j_gene: TRBJ1-5
CDR3nt: TGTGCCAGCAGTCCACCCCCGCGGGTTAGAAGCAATCAGCCCCAGCATTTT
CDR3aa: CASSPPPRVRSNQPQHF